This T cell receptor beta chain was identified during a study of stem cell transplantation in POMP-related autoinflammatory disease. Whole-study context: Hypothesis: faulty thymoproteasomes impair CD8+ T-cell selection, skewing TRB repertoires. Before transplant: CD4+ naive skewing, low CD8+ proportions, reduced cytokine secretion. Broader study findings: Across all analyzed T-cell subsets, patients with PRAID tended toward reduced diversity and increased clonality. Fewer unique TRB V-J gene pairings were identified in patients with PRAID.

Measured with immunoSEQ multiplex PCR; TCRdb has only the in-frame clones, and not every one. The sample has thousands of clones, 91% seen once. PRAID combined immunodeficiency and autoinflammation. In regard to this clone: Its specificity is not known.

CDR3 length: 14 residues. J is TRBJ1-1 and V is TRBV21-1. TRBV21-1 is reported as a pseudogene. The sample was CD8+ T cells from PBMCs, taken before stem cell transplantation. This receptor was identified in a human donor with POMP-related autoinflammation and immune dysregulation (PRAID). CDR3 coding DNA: TGTGCCAGCAGCAAAGGGAAATCGAACACTGAAGCTTTCTTT. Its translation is CASSKGKSNTEAFF.